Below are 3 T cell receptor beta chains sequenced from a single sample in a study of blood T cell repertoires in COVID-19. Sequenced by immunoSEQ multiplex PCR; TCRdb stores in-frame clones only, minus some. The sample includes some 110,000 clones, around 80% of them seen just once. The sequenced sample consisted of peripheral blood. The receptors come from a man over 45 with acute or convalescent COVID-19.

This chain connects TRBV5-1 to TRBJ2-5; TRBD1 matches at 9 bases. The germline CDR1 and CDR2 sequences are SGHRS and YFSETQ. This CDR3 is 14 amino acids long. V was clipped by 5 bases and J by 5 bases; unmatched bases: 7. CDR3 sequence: CASSFSGTGETQYF. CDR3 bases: TGCGCCAGCAGTTTCTCCGGGACAGGGGAGACCCAGTACTTC.

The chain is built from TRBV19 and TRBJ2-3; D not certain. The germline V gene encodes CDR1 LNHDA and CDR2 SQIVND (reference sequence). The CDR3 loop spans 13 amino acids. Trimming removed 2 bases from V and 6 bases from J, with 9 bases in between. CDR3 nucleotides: TGTGCCAGTAGTATAATGGCAACCGATACGCAGTATTTT. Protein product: CASSIMATDTQYF.

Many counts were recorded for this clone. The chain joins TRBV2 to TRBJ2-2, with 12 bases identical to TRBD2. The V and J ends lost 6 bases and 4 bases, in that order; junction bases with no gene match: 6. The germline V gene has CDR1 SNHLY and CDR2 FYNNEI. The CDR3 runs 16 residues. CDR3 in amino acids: CASRTMGLAGTGELFF. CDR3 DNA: TGTGCCAGCAGAACCATGGGACTAGCGGGCACCGGGGAGCTGTTTTTT.